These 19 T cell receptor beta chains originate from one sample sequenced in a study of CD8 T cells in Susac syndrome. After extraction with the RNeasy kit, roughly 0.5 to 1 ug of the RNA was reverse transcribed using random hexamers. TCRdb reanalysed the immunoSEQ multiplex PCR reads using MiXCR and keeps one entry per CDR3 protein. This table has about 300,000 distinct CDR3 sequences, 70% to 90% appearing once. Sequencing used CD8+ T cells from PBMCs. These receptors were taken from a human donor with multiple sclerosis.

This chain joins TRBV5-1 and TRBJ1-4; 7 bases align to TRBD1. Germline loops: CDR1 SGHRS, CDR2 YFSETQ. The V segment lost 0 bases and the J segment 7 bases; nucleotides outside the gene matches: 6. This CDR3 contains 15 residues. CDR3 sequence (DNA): TGCGCCAGCAGCTTGGAAGGGGCAGGGGGTGAAAAACTGTTTTTT. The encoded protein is CASSLEGAGGEKLFF.

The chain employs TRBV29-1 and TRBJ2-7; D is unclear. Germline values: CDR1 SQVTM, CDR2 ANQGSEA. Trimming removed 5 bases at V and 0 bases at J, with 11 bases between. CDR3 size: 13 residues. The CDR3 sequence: CSVIILSSYEQYF. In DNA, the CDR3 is TGCAGCGTTATAATTCTCAGCTCCTACGAGCAGTACTTC.

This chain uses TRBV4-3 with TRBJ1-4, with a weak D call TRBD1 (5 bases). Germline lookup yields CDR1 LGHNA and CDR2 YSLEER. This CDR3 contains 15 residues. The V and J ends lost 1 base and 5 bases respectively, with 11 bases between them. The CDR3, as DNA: TGCGCCAGCAGCCAAGGCACAGGCTCGAATGAAAAACTGTTTTTT. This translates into CASSQGTGSNEKLFF.

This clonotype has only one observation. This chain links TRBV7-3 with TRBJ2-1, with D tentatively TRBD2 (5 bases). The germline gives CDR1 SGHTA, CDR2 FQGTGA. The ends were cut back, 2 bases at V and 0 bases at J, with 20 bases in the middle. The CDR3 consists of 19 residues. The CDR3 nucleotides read TGTGCCAGCAGCTTATCGTTTAGCGAGGACTTTAGCTCCTACAATGAGCAGTTCTTC. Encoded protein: CASSLSFSEDFSSYNEQFF.

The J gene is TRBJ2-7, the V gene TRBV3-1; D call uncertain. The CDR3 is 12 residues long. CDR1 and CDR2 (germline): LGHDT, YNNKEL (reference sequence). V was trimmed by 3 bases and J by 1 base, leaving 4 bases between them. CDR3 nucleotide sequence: TGTGCCAGCAGCCATCGATCCTACGAGCAGTACTTC. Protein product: CASSHRSYEQYF.

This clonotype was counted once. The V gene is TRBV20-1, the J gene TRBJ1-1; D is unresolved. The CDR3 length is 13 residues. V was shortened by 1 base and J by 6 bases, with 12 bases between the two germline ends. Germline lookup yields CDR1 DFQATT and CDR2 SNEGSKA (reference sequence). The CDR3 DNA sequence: TGCAGTGCTAGAGTGCGGGGTTTAGCTGAAGCTTTCTTT. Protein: CSARVRGLAEAFF.

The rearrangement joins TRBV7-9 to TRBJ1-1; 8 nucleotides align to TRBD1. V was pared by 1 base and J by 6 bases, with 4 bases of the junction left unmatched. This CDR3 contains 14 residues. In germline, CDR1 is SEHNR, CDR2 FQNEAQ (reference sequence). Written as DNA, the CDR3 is TGTGCCAGCAGCTTAGGACAGGGGTTGGCTGAAGCTTTCTTT. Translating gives CASSLGQGLAEAFF. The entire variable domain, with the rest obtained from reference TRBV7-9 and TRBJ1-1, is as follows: DTGVSQNPRHKITKRGQNVTFRCDPISEHNRLYWYRQTLGQGPEFLTYFQNEAQLEKSRLLSDRFSAERPKGSFSTLEIQRTEQGDSAMYLCASSLGQGLAEAFFGQGTRLTVV.

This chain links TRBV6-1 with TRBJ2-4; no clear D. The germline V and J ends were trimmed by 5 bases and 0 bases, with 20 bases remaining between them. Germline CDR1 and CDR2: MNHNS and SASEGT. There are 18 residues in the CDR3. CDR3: CASSPLLGQVIAKNIQYF. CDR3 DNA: TGTGCCAGCAGTCCTTTACTTGGGCAGGTCATAGCCAAAAACATTCAGTACTTC.

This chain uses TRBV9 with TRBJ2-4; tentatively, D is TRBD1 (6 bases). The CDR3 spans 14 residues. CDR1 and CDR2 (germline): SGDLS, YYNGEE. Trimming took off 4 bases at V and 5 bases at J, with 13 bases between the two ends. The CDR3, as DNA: TGTGCCAGCAGCCCGACGACAGGCCAAAACATTCAGTACTTC. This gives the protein CASSPTTGQNIQYF.

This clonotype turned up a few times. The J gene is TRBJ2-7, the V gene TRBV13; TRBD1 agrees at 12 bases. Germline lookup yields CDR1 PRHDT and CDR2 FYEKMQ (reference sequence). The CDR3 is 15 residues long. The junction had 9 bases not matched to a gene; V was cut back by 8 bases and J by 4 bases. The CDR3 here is CASALRDRGQYEQYF. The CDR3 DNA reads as TGTGCCAGCGCGCTCCGGGACAGGGGGCAGTACGAGCAGTACTTC.

The CDR3 region is CATSGSTDTQYF. CDR3 coding DNA: TGTGCCACCAGCGGGAGCACAGATACGCAGTATTTT. The V and J genes are TRBV15 and TRBJ2-3; D not certain. V dropped 5 bases and J dropped 0 bases, with 3 bases sitting between them. Looked up from germline, CDR1 is LNHNV and CDR2 is YYDKDF (reference sequence). CDR3 length: 12 amino acids.

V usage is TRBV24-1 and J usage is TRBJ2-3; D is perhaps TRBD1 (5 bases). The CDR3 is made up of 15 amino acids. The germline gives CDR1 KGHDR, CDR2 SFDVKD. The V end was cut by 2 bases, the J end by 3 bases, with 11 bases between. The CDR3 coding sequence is TGTGCCACCAGTGATTCTACCAGGGCGACAGATACGCAGTATTTT. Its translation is CATSDSTRATDTQYF.

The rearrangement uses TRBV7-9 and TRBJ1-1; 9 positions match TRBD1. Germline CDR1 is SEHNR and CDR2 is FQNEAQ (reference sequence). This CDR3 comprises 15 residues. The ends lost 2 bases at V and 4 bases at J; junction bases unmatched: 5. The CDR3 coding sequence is TGTGCCAGCAGCTTATCTCAGACAGGGGGCACTGAAGCTTTCTTT. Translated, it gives CASSLSQTGGTEAFF. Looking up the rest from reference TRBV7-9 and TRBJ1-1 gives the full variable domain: DTGVSQNPRHKITKRGQNVTFRCDPISEHNRLYWYRQTLGQGPEFLTYFQNEAQLEKSRLLSDRFSAERPKGSFSTLEIQRTEQGDSAMYLCASSLSQTGGTEAFFGQGTRLTVV.

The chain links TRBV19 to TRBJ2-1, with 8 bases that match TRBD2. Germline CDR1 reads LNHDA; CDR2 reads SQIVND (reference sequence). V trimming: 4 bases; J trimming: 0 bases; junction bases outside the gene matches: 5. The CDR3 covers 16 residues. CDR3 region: CASSKLAESSYNEQFF. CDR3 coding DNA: TGTGCCAGTAGTAAACTAGCGGAAAGCTCCTACAATGAGCAGTTCTTC.

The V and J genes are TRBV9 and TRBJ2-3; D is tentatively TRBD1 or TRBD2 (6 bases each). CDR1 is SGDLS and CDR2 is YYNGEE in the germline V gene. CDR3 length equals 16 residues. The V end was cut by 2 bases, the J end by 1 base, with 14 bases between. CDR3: CASSVGGGGGTDTQYF. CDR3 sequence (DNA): TGTGCCAGCAGCGTGGGGGGCGGTGGCGGCACAGATACGCAGTATTTT.

The CDR3 loop is CASSYSDGSNEQFF. The CDR3 region has the DNA TGTGCCAGCAGTTACTCGGACGGGAGCAATGAGCAGTTCTTC. The chain couples TRBV6-5 to TRBJ2-1, with D possibly matching TRBD2 (6 bases). V was cut by 0 bases and J by 6 bases, with 9 bases left in between. This CDR3 is 14 amino acids long. Germline assignment: CDR1 MNHEY and CDR2 SVGAGI.

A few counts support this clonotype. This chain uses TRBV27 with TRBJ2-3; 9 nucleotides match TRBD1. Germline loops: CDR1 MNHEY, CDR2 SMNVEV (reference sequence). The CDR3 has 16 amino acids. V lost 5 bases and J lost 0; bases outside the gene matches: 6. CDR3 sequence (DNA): TGTGCCAGCAGTCTCCGGACAGGGGCAAGCACAGATACGCAGTATTTT. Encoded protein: CASSLRTGASTDTQYF.

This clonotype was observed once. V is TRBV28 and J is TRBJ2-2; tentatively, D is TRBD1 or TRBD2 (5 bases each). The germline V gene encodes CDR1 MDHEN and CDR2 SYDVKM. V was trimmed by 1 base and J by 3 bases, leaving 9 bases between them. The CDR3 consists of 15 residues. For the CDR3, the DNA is TGTGCCAGCAGTTTATCGGGGCGCGACACCGGGGAGCTGTTTTTT. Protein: CASSLSGRDTGELFF. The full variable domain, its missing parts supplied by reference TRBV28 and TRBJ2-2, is DVKVTQSSRYLVKRTGEKVFLECVQDMDHENMFWYRQDPGLGLRLIYFSYDVKMKEKGDIPEGYSVSREKKERFSLILESASTNQTSMYLCASSLSGRDTGELFFGEGSRLTVL.

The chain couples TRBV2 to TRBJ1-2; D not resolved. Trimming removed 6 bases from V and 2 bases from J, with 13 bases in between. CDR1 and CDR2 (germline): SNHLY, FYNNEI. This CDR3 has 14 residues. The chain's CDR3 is CASSPFQLNYGYTF. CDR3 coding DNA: TGTGCCAGCAGCCCGTTCCAATTAAACTATGGCTACACCTTC.